The 10 T cell receptor beta chains reported below all come from one sample, sequenced in a study of T-cell reconstitution after alpha-beta-depleted transplantation in children (TCRdb year 2016). Library creation used PCR. Sequencing used an Illumina HiSeq 2500. TCR libraries were prepared with molecular barcoding, using unique molecular identifiers to normalize TCRbeta repertoire quantification. Clones were called with MiXCR by TCRdb after fastp trimmed the public reads at Q25, and only in-frame beta chains were retained. CDR3 protein duplicates are merged, each entry listing the most common genes and DNA. The sample table shows about 200,000 distinct CDR3 sequences, and 6.6% are seen once. Clones ranked in the top ten supply 5.5% of the sample. Explained via the paper, the treatment or condition label denotes: allogeneic hematopoietic cell transplantation with graft depleted of TCRalphabeta T cells and CD19 B cells.

The sequencing used PBMCs, collected before TCRalphabeta/CD19-depleted stem cell transplant. These TCRs come from a boy aged 2 to 9 with acute lymphoblastic leukemia, due to receive a stem cell transplant.

This clonotype was found a few times. This rearrangement joins TRBV10-3 to TRBJ1-2; D might be TRBD1 (5 bases). CDR3 length equals 13 residues. Germline loops: CDR1 ENHRY, CDR2 SYGVKD. V gave up 10 bases and J gave up 5 bases, with 17 bases separating them. This CDR3 is CATVGRDGYGYTF. The CDR3 DNA follows: TGTGCCACCGTCGGCAGGGATGGATATGGCTACACCTTC.

This clonotype was observed at least ten times. This chain links TRBV12-3 or TRBV12-4 with TRBJ1-1; TRBD1 matches 7 bases. CDR3 length: 16 residues. V was clipped by 5 bases and J by 0 bases; unmatched bases: 9. As DNA, the CDR3 is TGTGCCAGCAGTCCGCAGGAAGGGGGCCTGAACACTGAAGCTTTCTTT. Residues: CASSPQEGGLNTEAFF.

This clonotype was seen repeatedly, ten times or more. The rearrangement uses TRBV6-2 or TRBV6-3 and TRBJ2-7; no reliable D call. Between the trimmed V and J ends, which lost 5 bases and 2 bases, there was a span of 10 bases. The length of the CDR3 is 13 residues. Germline V gene lookup returns CDR1 MNHEY and CDR2 SVGEGT. Written as DNA, the CDR3 is TGTGCCAGCAGTCCCGGCCTAACCTACGAGCAGTACTTC. Amino acid sequence: CASSPGLTYEQYF.

This clonotype has at least ten counts. CDR3 nucleotide sequence: TGTGCCAGCAGCCGCCAGGGGGGAAACAATGAGCAGTTCTTC. Protein product: CASSRQGGNNEQFF. The chain has TRBV6-1 and TRBJ2-1; TRBD1 might be the D (7 bases). The V gene lost 6 bases and the J gene lost 5 bases, with 14 bases spanning the gap. Germline loops: CDR1 MNHNS, CDR2 SASEGT. This CDR3 is 14 amino acids long.

This clonotype showed up many times. The J gene is TRBJ2-7, the V gene TRBV28; TRBD1 agrees at 7 bases. Trimming took 6 bases from V and 4 from J; bases not matched to a gene: 6. The germline CDR1 and CDR2 sequences are MDHEN and SYDVKM. The length of the CDR3 is 13 residues. The CDR3 nucleotides are TGTGCCAGCAGCGATGACAGGGCGTACGAGCAGTACTTC. Translating gives CASSDDRAYEQYF.

This clonotype was recorded many times. The chain carries TRBV12-3 or TRBV12-4 and TRBJ1-6; 8 nucleotides agree with TRBD1. This CDR3 contains 14 residues. V gave up 3 bases and J gave up 10 bases; unmatched junction bases: 5. The CDR3 here is CASSFDRGSSPLHF. CDR3 bases: TGTGCCAGCAGTTTCGACAGGGGATCCTCACCCCTCCACTTT.

The CDR3 protein is CASSEGGFGPQHF. DNA of the CDR3: TGTGCCAGCAGTGAAGGGGGGTTCGGACCCCAGCATTTT. This chain links TRBV6-1 with TRBJ1-5, with TRBD1 as a possible D gene (5 bases). Germline values: CDR1 MNHNS, CDR2 SASEGT. The CDR3 length is 13 residues. Trimming left V 1 base short and J 10 bases short, with 11 bases between.

This clonotype was seen many times. This sequence joins TRBV5-4 and TRBJ2-5; D is uncertain. V lost 0 bases and J lost 1, with 4 bases in between. The CDR3 sequence is 13 residues long. Germline V lookup: CDR1 SGHNT, CDR2 YYREEE (reference sequence). The CDR3: CASSLGPQETQYF. Written as DNA, the CDR3 is TGTGCCAGCAGCTTGGGCCCCCAAGAGACCCAGTACTTC.

This clonotype was seen ten or more times. The chain couples TRBV7-9 to TRBJ2-1; D gene uncertain. The CDR3 consists of 14 residues. Germline CDR1 and CDR2: SEHNR and FQNEAQ (reference sequence). V lost 4 bases and J lost 6, with 13 bases in between. The CDR3 DNA reads as TGTGCCAGCAGCTCCCTCCACGAGTCCAATGAGCAGTTCTTC. Protein product: CASSSLHESNEQFF.

This clonotype came up many times. The chain is built from TRBV28 and TRBJ2-3; D remains ambiguous. The CDR3 spans 14 residues. Germline-derived CDR1 and CDR2 are MDHEN and SYDVKM. The V and J ends lost 2 bases and 6 bases respectively, with 12 bases between them. Here the CDR3 reads CASSLPSFTDTQYF. CDR3 DNA sequence: TGTGCCAGCAGTTTACCTAGTTTTACGGATACGCAGTATTTT.